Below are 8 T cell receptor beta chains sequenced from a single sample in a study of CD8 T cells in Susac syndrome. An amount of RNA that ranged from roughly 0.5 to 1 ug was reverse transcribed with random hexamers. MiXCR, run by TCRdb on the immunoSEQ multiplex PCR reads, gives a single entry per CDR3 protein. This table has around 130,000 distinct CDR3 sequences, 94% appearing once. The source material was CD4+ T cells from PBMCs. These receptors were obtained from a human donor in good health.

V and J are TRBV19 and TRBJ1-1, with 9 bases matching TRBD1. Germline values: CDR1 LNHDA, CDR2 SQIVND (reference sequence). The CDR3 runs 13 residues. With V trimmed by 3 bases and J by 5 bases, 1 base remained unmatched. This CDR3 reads CASSIDRGTEAFF. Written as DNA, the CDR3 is TGTGCCAGTAGTATTGACAGGGGGACTGAAGCTTTCTTT.

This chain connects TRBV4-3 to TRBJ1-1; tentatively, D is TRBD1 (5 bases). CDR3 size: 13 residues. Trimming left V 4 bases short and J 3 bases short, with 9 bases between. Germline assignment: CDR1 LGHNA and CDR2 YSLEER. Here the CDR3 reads CASSRDLHTEAFF. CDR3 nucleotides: TGCGCCAGCAGCCGGGACCTTCACACTGAAGCTTTCTTT.

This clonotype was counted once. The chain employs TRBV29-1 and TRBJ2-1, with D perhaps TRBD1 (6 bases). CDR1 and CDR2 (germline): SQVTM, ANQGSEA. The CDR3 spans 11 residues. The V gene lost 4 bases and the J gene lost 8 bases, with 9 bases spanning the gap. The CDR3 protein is CSVAGVDEQFF. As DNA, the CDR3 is TGCAGCGTTGCAGGGGTCGATGAGCAGTTCTTC.

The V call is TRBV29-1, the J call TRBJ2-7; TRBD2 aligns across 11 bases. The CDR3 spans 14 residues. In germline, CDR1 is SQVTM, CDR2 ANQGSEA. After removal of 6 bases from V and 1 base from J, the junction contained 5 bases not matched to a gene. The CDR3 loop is CSVGGLADSYEQYF. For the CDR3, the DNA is TGCAGCGTGGGGGGACTAGCGGATTCCTACGAGCAGTACTTC.

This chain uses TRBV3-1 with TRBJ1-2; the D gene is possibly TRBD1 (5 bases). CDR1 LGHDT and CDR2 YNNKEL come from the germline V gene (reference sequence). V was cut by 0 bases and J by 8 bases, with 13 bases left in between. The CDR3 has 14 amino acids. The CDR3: CASSQERQGLGYTF. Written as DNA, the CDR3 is TGTGCCAGCAGCCAAGAAAGGCAGGGATTAGGCTACACCTTC.

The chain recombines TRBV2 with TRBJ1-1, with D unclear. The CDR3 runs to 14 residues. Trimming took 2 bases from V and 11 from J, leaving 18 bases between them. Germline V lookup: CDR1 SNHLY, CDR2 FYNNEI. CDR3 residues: CASSEIGVLVPAFF. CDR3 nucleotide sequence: TGTGCCAGCAGTGAAATCGGGGTTTTGGTGCCGGCTTTCTTT.

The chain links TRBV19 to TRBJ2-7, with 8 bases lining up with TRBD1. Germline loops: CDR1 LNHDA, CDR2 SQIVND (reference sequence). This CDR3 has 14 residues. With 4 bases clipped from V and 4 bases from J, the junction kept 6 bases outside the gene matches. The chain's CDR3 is CASSRLQGAYEQYF. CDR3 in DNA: TGTGCCAGTAGTAGATTGCAGGGGGCTTACGAGCAGTACTTC. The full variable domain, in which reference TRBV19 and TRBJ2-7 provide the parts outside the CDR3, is DGGITQSPKYLFRKEGQNVTLSCEQNLNHDAMYWYRQDPGQGLRLIYYSQIVNDFQKGDIAEGYSVSREKKESFPLTVTSAQKNPTAFYLCASSRLQGAYEQYFGPGTRLTVT.

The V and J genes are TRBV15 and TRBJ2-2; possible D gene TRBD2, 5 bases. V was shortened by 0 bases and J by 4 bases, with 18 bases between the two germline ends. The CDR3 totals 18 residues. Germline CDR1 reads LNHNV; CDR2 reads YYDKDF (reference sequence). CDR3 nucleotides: TGTGCCACCAGCAGAGACTATTCAGTCCCGGGGTCCACCGGGGAGCTGTTTTTT. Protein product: CATSRDYSVPGSTGELFF. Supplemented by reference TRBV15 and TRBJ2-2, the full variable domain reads DAMVIQNPRYQVTQFGKPVTLSCSQTLNHNVMYWYQQKSSQAPKLLFHYYDKDFNNEADTPDNFQSRRPNTSFCFLDIRSPGLGDTAMYLCATSRDYSVPGSTGELFFGEGSRLTVL.